This is a list of T cell receptor beta chains from one sample in a study of shared clonotypes between healthy human individuals. The protocol was immunoSEQ multiplex PCR, while the TCRdb copy is restricted to in-frame clones and leaves out a portion. This sample has about 590,000 clones, with 95% to 96% found just once. Material for sequencing was naive CD8+ T cells sorted from blood. The origin of the receptors is a woman aged 25 to 45 in good health. Both conserved end residues are part of each CDR3. Each record gives: J gene, V gene, clone size, D gene, CDR3 DNA, CDR3 protein. D genes are given only for firm matches. The size entry is marked missing in some rows and otherwise reads once, few, many or a size class.

j_gene: TRBJ2-5; v_gene: TRBV6-5; abundance: .; d_gene: .; CDR3nt: TGTGCCAGCGGTCGGGGGGAGACCCAGTACTTC; CDR3aa: CASGRGETQYF
j_gene: TRBJ2-7; v_gene: TRBV5-6; abundance: .; d_gene: .; CDR3nt: TGTGCCAGCAGCTTGGCCGGGTCGGGAGTACGGTACGAGCAGTACTTC; CDR3aa: CASSLAGSGVRYEQYF
j_gene: TRBJ2-7; v_gene: TRBV2; abundance: .; d_gene: TRBD2; CDR3nt: TGTGCCAGCAGGCGGACTAGCGGTTACGAGCAGTACTTC; CDR3aa: CASRRTSGYEQYF
j_gene: TRBJ2-3; v_gene: TRBV9; abundance: .; d_gene: .; CDR3nt: TGTGCCAGCAGCTTCCAGGAGGGTAATGACTTCGATACGCAGTATTTT; CDR3aa: CASSFQEGNDFDTQYF
j_gene: TRBJ1-1; v_gene: TRBV6-6; abundance: .; d_gene: .; CDR3nt: TGTGCCAGCGGACAGACTAACACTGAAGCTTTCTTT; CDR3aa: CASGQTNTEAFF
j_gene: TRBJ2-2; v_gene: TRBV27; abundance: .; d_gene: TRBD1; CDR3nt: TGTGCCAGCAGTTTGACAGGGAACGGGGAGCTGTTTTTT; CDR3aa: CASSLTGNGELFF
j_gene: TRBJ2-7; v_gene: TRBV9; abundance: .; d_gene: .; CDR3nt: TGTGCCAGCAGCGTAGGCACGTCCTACGAGCAGTACTTC; CDR3aa: CASSVGTSYEQYF
j_gene: TRBJ2-1; v_gene: TRBV19; abundance: .; d_gene: .; CDR3nt: TGTGCCAGTAGTAGGCCGGGAGCCTACAATGAGCAGTTCTTC; CDR3aa: CASSRPGAYNEQFF
j_gene: TRBJ2-7; v_gene: TRBV30; abundance: .; d_gene: .; CDR3nt: TGTGCCTGGAGTCTCGGCGGGGAGCAGTACTTC; CDR3aa: CAWSLGGEQYF
j_gene: TRBJ1-2; v_gene: TRBV14; abundance: .; d_gene: .; CDR3nt: TGTGCCAGCAGCCTAAAAGGGGGTTACTATGGCTACACCTTC; CDR3aa: CASSLKGGYYGYTF
j_gene: TRBJ2-1; v_gene: TRBV28; abundance: .; d_gene: .; CDR3nt: TGTGCCAGCAGTTTAATCGGCGGGATCTCCTACAATGAGCAGTTCTTC; CDR3aa: CASSLIGGISYNEQFF
j_gene: TRBJ2-7; v_gene: TRBV5-1; abundance: .; d_gene: .; CDR3nt: TGCGCCAGCAGCCGGGTGAGGGGCGGGTCCTACGAGCAGTACTTC; CDR3aa: CASSRVRGGSYEQYF
j_gene: TRBJ2-7; v_gene: TRBV28; abundance: .; d_gene: .; CDR3nt: TGTGCCAGCAAATCAGGGTCCGAGCAGTACTTC; CDR3aa: CASKSGSEQYF
j_gene: TRBJ1-1; v_gene: TRBV19; abundance: few; d_gene: .; CDR3nt: TGTGCCAGCCTAGACGGCAACACTGAAGCTTTCTTT; CDR3aa: CASLDGNTEAFF
j_gene: TRBJ2-1; v_gene: TRBV11-2; abundance: once; d_gene: TRBD2; CDR3nt: TGTGCCAGCAGCCCGATAACCGTAGCGGGAGGGAATGAGCAGTTCTTC; CDR3aa: CASSPITVAGGNEQFF
j_gene: TRBJ2-7; v_gene: TRBV10-2; abundance: .; d_gene: TRBD2; CDR3nt: TGCGCCAGCAGTGAGCCCCGGACTAGCGGGATTCCCTACGAGCAGTACTTC; CDR3aa: CASSEPRTSGIPYEQYF
j_gene: TRBJ2-7; v_gene: TRBV5-4; abundance: .; d_gene: .; CDR3nt: TGTGCCAGCAGCTTGTCCCTAGCGCCTTACGAGCAGTACTTC; CDR3aa: CASSLSLAPYEQYF
j_gene: TRBJ1-2; v_gene: TRBV28; abundance: .; d_gene: .; CDR3nt: TGTGCCAGCACCCCCTCCGAAAACTATGGCTACACCTTC; CDR3aa: CASTPSENYGYTF